This paragraph covers one T cell receptor beta chain sequence. This clonotype was counted between two and nine times. Its specific antigen is unknown. Base qualities are not provided; no much larger clone lies one nucleotide away. This record belongs to a study of T cells after yellow fever vaccination (dated by TCRdb to the late 2010s). Looking at the study overall: The SMART-Seq v4 Ultra Low Input RNA kit was used to prepare libraries from fractions with low cell numbers. To follow T-cell clones before and after primary and booster YFV17D yellow fever vaccination, bulk TCR alpha and beta repertoires were sequenced over time. Two healthy male donors, one aged 18 to 30 and one aged 30 to 40 years, made up the cohort. Bulk PBMC replicates and cell subsets were isolated from blood drawn at multiple timepoints before and after both primary and secondary immunization.

Germline trimming amounts to 10 bases on V and 2 bases on J, with 9 as the count of junction bases outside the gene matches. Its CDR3 holds 14 amino acids, cysteine through phenylalanine. The read is trimmed to its CDR3 DNA, 42 bases read in frame from base 1. Sequences ENHRY (CDR1) and SYGVKD (CDR2) are obtained from the germline V gene. TCR cDNA was synthesized by 5'RACE template switching, which introduced a universal primer site and unique molecular identifiers. Priming for cDNA synthesis came from both the TCR alpha and TCR beta constant segments. Library amplification involved two PCR steps, and the second step added sample barcodes and sequencing adapters. Sequencing of libraries was done on Illumina HiSeq 2500 (2x100 bp) or NovaSeq (2x150 bp). The source study handled its data this way. Reads were demultiplexed and collapsed into UMI consensus sequences with MIGEC, and V(D)J alignment was performed with MiXCR. Clonotypes responding to the vaccine were identified with edgeR on replicate PBMC samples, with the criteria of FDR below 0.01 and a log2 fold change above 5 up to day 15. Each bulk clonotype received a CD4 or CD8 identity based on whether the sequenced CD4 or CD8 repertoire contained that clonotype at higher abundance. The public reads were run again by TCRdb, first through fastp at Q25 and then through MiXCR, and only productive beta chains were kept. Records with the same CDR3 protein are collapsed into one entry carrying the most frequent genes and DNA. These V and J calls are TCRdb output, not the study's own analysis. The sample yields approximately 600,000 distinct CDR3 sequences; 12% were counted once. The ten most abundant clones make up 15% of the sample.

The label giving this sample's treatment or condition can be read as: live attenuated yellow fever vaccine strain. At each blood-draw timepoint, two biological replicates of bulk PBMCs were collected. PBMCs were isolated from peripheral blood using a standard Ficoll-Paque protocol. RNA was extracted with TriZol from bulk PBMCs, CD4 and CD8 fractions, and dextramer-positive and dextramer-negative fractions. What the research found in general, with its limitations: Computational filtering was needed because FACS-sorted repertoires could contain abundant contaminating clonotypes from the bulk population. Compared with the primary T-cell response, the secondary T-cell response was weaker but faster, peaking on day 5 rather than day 15. The study included only a couple of donors, which limits how far the findings can be generalized. After the booster, most clones that had expanded after primary vaccination were detected again (around 97% of CD4 and 88% of CD8), suggesting broad maintenance of memory. A small fraction of clonotypes appeared in both the CD4 and CD8 compartments, likely as a result of convergent recombination.

This TCR derives from a man aged 30-40 years who received the YFV17D yellow fever vaccine. The material was PBMCs, obtained on the day of the yellow fever booster vaccination. The rearranged chain carries TRBV10-3 and TRBJ2-3; TRBD1 agrees with 7 junctional bases. The CDR3 reads as follows: CATLGQAHTDTQYF. DNA sequence: TGTGCCACCCTAGGACAGGCTCACACAGATACGCAGTATTTT.